The next 14 T cell receptor beta chains were all read from a single sample in a study of T cells in narcolepsy. Libraries were prepared by immunoSEQ multiplex PCR; TCRdb keeps only in-frame clonotypes and omits some of them. The sample shows roughly 30,000 clones, 81% of them seen only once. The sequenced sample consisted of memory (CD45RA-) CD4+ T cells from blood. The receptors derive from a human donor in good health.

The chain couples TRBV29-1 to TRBJ2-2; 9 bases agree with TRBD1. The germline CDR1 and CDR2 sequences are SQVTM and ANQGSEA. This CDR3 has 16 amino acids. The ends lost 4 bases at V and 2 bases at J; junction bases unmatched: 8. For the CDR3, the DNA is TGCAGCGTTGGAGACCCGGGACAGGGAAACACCGGGGAGCTGTTTTTT. Protein product: CSVGDPGQGNTGELFF.

V gene TRBV11-1 combines with J gene TRBJ1-2; D gene uncertain. CDR1 is SGHAT and CDR2 is FQDESV in the germline V gene (reference sequence). The CDR3 runs 12 residues. V was cut by 3 bases and J by 6 bases, with 8 bases left in between. The CDR3 nucleotides are TGTGCCAGCAGCTTTAAAGGGAATGGCTACACCTTC. This encodes CASSFKGNGYTF.

The J gene is TRBJ2-2, the V gene TRBV6-5, with TRBD2 identical over 8 bases. The CDR3 covers 16 residues. V was pared by 4 bases and J by 6 bases, with 10 bases of the junction left unmatched. Germline V gene sequence: CDR1 MNHEY, CDR2 SVGAGI. The CDR3 sequence: CASSSGAGTSSGELFF. In DNA form, the CDR3 reads TGTGCCAGCAGTTCCGGGGCCGGGACTAGTTCCGGGGAGCTGTTTTTT.

CDR3 loop: CASSLWGNQETQYF. The CDR3 bases are TGTGCCAGCAGTTTATGGGGGAATCAAGAGACCCAGTACTTC. V and J are TRBV6-5 and TRBJ2-5; D is tentatively TRBD1 or TRBD2 (5 bases each). In germline, CDR1 is MNHEY, CDR2 SVGAGI. The CDR3 extends over 14 amino acids. Trimming pared 4 bases from V and 2 bases from J, leaving 11 bases between.

The V gene is TRBV10-3, the J gene TRBJ1-1; D is ambiguous. CDR1 is ENHRY, CDR2 SYGVKD, per germline. The CDR3 runs to 14 residues. V lost 3 bases and J 3 bases, leaving 11 bases between the germline ends. The CDR3 DNA sequence: TGTGCCATCAGTGAAGGAGGGTTGGACACTGAAGCTTTCTTT. This gives the protein CAISEGGLDTEAFF.

V gene TRBV6-6 combines with J gene TRBJ1-1; D might be TRBD1 (5 bases). Trimming removed 3 bases at V and 4 bases at J, with 9 bases between. The CDR3 spans 13 residues. From germline, CDR1 is MNHNY and CDR2 SVGAGI (reference sequence). The CDR3 DNA follows: TGTGCCAGCAGTTATGAGAGGGGCACTGAAGCTTTCTTT. Translating gives CASSYERGTEAFF.

The V gene is TRBV10-1, the J gene TRBJ2-4, with D hard to call. Germline CDR1 is WNHNN and CDR2 is SYGVQD (reference sequence). V lost 0 bases and J lost 5, with 8 bases in between. This CDR3 region has 14 residues. CDR3 in amino acids: CASSESSLQNIQYF. As DNA, the CDR3 is TGCGCCAGCAGTGAGTCATCCCTCCAAAACATTCAGTACTTC.

The table lists this clone with a count of one. J is TRBJ2-5 and V is TRBV11-3, with 11 bases lining up with TRBD2. Germline-derived CDR1 and CDR2 are SGHNT and YENEEA. V dropped 3 bases and J dropped 3; count of bases not matched to a gene: 3. The CDR3 covers 15 residues. CDR3 residues: CASSFVLAGEETQYF. CDR3 coding DNA: TGTGCCAGCAGCTTTGTACTAGCGGGAGAAGAGACCCAGTACTTC.

The chain employs TRBV27 and TRBJ1-2, with D possibly being TRBD1 (6 bases). V shed 5 bases and J shed 7 bases, with 20 bases lying between them. The CDR3 covers 15 residues. Germline V gene sequence: CDR1 MNHEY, CDR2 SMNVEV (reference sequence). DNA for the CDR3: TGTGCCAGCAGTGTAAAGAGGGGGGGCTCGGGTGGCTACACCTTC. Translating it yields CASSVKRGGSGGYTF.

As to this clone: Germline and junction disagree at one end, which may indicate a read error. CDR3 bases: TGCTCCAGCAGTGAAAGTTTCACTTCTAACAGTCGGGCCAACGTCCTGACTTTC. Its translation is CSSSESFTSNSRANVLTF. The chain recombines TRBV10-2 with TRBJ2-6; D gene uncertain. This CDR3 has 18 residues. Germline lookup yields CDR1 WSHSY and CDR2 SAAADI.

The CDR3 spells CASSTRLPGNEQFF. For the CDR3, the DNA is TGTGCCAGCAGTACACGACTACCAGGAAATGAGCAGTTCTTC. The rearrangement uses TRBV6-1 and TRBJ2-1; D might be TRBD2 (5 bases). The CDR3 extends over 14 amino acids. Germline loops: CDR1 MNHNS, CDR2 SASEGT. The ends were cut back, 5 bases at V and 7 bases at J, with 15 bases in the middle.

Written as DNA, the CDR3 is TGCGCCAGCAGCTTCGGACAGGCCCGCGATACGCAGTATTTT. This translates into CASSFGQARDTQYF. The chain combines TRBV4-1 with TRBJ2-3; 7 bases are shared with TRBD1. The CDR3 spans 14 residues. Germline CDR1 reads MGHRA; CDR2 reads YSYEKL. V lost 5 bases, J lost 6 bases, and 8 bases stayed unmatched.

This rearrangement joins TRBV5-1 to TRBJ2-5; 7 bases are shared with TRBD1. Trimming cost V 4 bases and J 4 bases; bases outside gene matches: 4. Germline assignment: CDR1 SGHRS and CDR2 YFSETQ. The CDR3 extends over 13 amino acids. CDR3 amino acids: CASSVGTAETQYF. The CDR3 DNA sequence: TGCGCCAGCAGCGTCGGGACAGCAGAGACCCAGTACTTC.

This sequence joins TRBV5-1 and TRBJ1-1; TRBD1 might be the D (6 bases). The CDR3 is 15 amino acids. The ends were cut back, 4 bases at V and 6 bases at J, with 19 bases in the middle. The germline V gene encodes CDR1 SGHRS and CDR2 YFSETQ. Written as DNA, the CDR3 is TGCGCCAGCAGCCTTCCCGGACAGCCTATCGCTGAAGCTTTCTTT. It translates to CASSLPGQPIAEAFF.